These T cell receptor beta chains were read from a single sample in a study of cytomegalovirus exposure and HLA in healthy donors. Generated by immunoSEQ multiplex PCR, the TCRdb table keeps only in-frame clones and is missing some. The sample contains about 170,000 clones, over 60% of which appear only once. The sequencing input was PBMCs. All receptors derive from a female donor in good health and CMV-seronegative. The CDR3 runs from the conserved cysteine through the conserved F or W. Each record gives: D gene, J gene, clone size, V gene, CDR3 DNA, CDR3 protein. A D gene is named only where the DNA matches it firmly. A row's size may be missing; if present it is once, few, many or a size class.

NA	TRBJ1-5	NA	TRBV19	TGTGCCAGTAGTATCAACTATAGCAATCAGCCCCAGCATTTT	CASSINYSNQPQHF
NA	TRBJ1-4	NA	TRBV29-1	TGCAGCGTTGTCGGGGGATCTAATGAAAAACTGTTTTTT	CSVVGGSNEKLFF
NA	TRBJ1-2	NA	TRBV6-5	TGTGCCAGCAGCACTGGTACCTTTGGCTACACCTTC	CASSTGTFGYTF
NA	TRBJ1-2	once	TRBV9	TGTGCCAGCAGCGTACCGACTTACGGCTACACCTTC	CASSVPTYGYTF
NA	TRBJ1-2	NA	TRBV18	TGTGCCAGCTCACCGACAGTTAACTATGGCTACACCTTC	CASSPTVNYGYTF
TRBD1	TRBJ2-7	once	TRBV5-5	TGTGCCAGCAGCCGTACCGGGACAGGGAGGTACGAGCAGTACTTC	CASSRTGTGRYEQYF
NA	TRBJ1-2	few	TRBV27	TGTGCCAGCAGCTCTGACAGATCTTATGGCTACACCTTC	CASSSDRSYGYTF
NA	TRBJ1-3	NA	TRBV19	TGTGCCAGTAGTTATACCCGAGGCGGAAACACCATATATTTT	CASSYTRGGNTIYF
NA	TRBJ2-7	NA	TRBV2	TGTGCCAGCAGTGCACTCTACGAGCAGTACTTC	CASSALYEQYF
NA	TRBJ1-6	NA	TRBV6-5	TGTGCCAGCAGTTACTCGTATCGGGATCAACAGCCCCTCCACTTT	CASSYSYRDQQPLHF
TRBD1	TRBJ2-4	NA	TRBV18	TGTGCCAGCTCACCACTTACAGGGGGTGCCAAAAACAGTCAGTACTTC	CASSPLTGGAKNSQYF
TRBD2	TRBJ2-1	NA	TRBV5-1	TGCGCCAGCAGCCTGGAACTAGCGAGCGGGGGCAATGAGCAGTTCTTC	CASSLELASGGNEQFF
TRBD2	TRBJ2-1	NA	TRBV6-5	TGTGCCAGCAGTTACTCTTCGAGCGGGAGCGACAATGAGCAGTTCTTC	CASSYSSSGSDNEQFF
TRBD2	TRBJ2-7	NA	TRBV7-9	TGTGCCAGCAGCGCCCGACTAGCGACGAACTACGAGCAGTACTTC	CASSARLATNYEQYF